The 16 T cell receptor beta chains given below trace back to one sample, sequenced in a study of blood T cell repertoires in COVID-19. Produced via immunoSEQ multiplex PCR; TCRdb's table is partial and in-frame only. The table includes 150,000 or so clones, about 80% detected once. Material for sequencing was peripheral blood. Receptor source: a woman aged 55 to 70 with acute or convalescent COVID-19.

The chain employs TRBV18 and TRBJ2-6; TRBD2 matches at 7 bases. V shed 0 bases and J 2 bases; nucleotides not matched to a gene: 16. The germline gives CDR1 KGHSH, CDR2 LQKENI. The CDR3 has 21 amino acids. CDR3 in DNA: TGTGCCAGCTCACCACCGGGGAGGGGAGAGTTCAGCGGTCCTGGGGCCAACGTCCTGACTTTC. It codes for CASSPPGRGEFSGPGANVLTF.

J is TRBJ2-4 and V is TRBV29-1; 7 bases fit TRBD1. Trimming removed 7 bases from V and 0 bases from J; junction bases left unmatched: 6. Germline-derived CDR1 and CDR2 are SQVTM and ANQGSEA. The CDR3 totals 14 residues. The CDR3 region has the DNA TGCAGCGCAACCCGGGACAGAGCCAAAAACATTCAGTACTTC. It yields the protein CSATRDRAKNIQYF.

This clone was counted once. This chain connects TRBV20-1 to TRBJ2-7; weak D call: TRBD2 (6 bases). In germline, CDR1 is DFQATT, CDR2 SNEGSKA (reference sequence). CDR3 length: 15 amino acids. V was cut by 3 bases and J by 0 bases, with 15 bases left in between. The CDR3 nucleotides are TGCAGTGCTAGTGGCTACCGGGACTCCTCCTACGAGCAGTACTTC. It yields the protein CSASGYRDSSYEQYF.

The CDR3 DNA follows: TGTGCCAGCAGCTTGGAGTGGAATTCCGGTGAGCAGTTCTTC. Its translation: CASSLEWNSGEQFF. V is TRBV7-2 and J is TRBJ2-1, with D unresolved. The CDR3 contains 14 residues. The ends were cut back, 3 bases at V and 9 bases at J, with 15 bases in the middle. Germline V gene data show CDR1 as SGHTA and CDR2 as FQGNSA.

The gene calls are TRBV10-3 and TRBJ2-1, with 13 positions matching TRBD2. CDR3 length equals 15 residues. The ends lost 6 bases at V and 4 bases at J; junction bases unmatched: 3. The germline gives CDR1 ENHRY, CDR2 SYGVKD. The CDR3 is CAISGTSGEYNEQFF. For the CDR3, the DNA is TGTGCCATCAGCGGGACTAGCGGGGAATACAATGAGCAGTTCTTC.

The V gene is TRBV6-6, the J gene TRBJ1-2, with 8 nucleotides matching TRBD1. V lost 4 bases to trimming and J lost 8 bases; unmatched junction nucleotides: 6. The CDR3 runs to 13 residues. Germline V gene lookup returns CDR1 MNHNY and CDR2 SVGAGI (reference sequence). CDR3 nucleotides: TGTGCCAGCAGTTCCTGGACAGGGATCGGCTACACCTTC. Protein product: CASSSWTGIGYTF.

Here the CDR3 DNA reads TGTGCCAGCAGGCCTCGACAGGGCTCGGCGAGCTATGGCTACACCTTC. It encodes CASRPRQGSASYGYTF. The genes are TRBV27 and TRBJ1-2, with 7 positions matching TRBD1. Trimming removed 6 bases from V and 4 bases from J; junction bases left unmatched: 14. This CDR3 is 16 amino acids long. The germline gives CDR1 MNHEY, CDR2 SMNVEV (reference sequence).

The gene calls are TRBV10-3 and TRBJ1-6, with D tentatively TRBD1 (6 bases). The CDR3 covers 14 residues. V gave up 6 bases and J gave up 5 bases, with 11 bases separating them. CDR1 and CDR2 (germline): ENHRY, SYGVKD. CDR3 bases: TGTGCCATCAGGGGGGACACCGATAATTCACCCCTCCACTTT. It yields the protein CAIRGDTDNSPLHF.

The V call is TRBV7-9, the J call TRBJ1-2, with D perhaps matching TRBD1 (6 bases). Germline loops: CDR1 SEHNR, CDR2 FQNEAQ (reference sequence). V lost 5 bases and J lost 4, with 14 bases in between. The CDR3 sequence is 14 residues long. This chain's CDR3 is CASSQQGFGYGYTF. For the CDR3, the DNA is TGTGCCAGCAGCCAACAGGGCTTCGGCTATGGCTACACCTTC.

This chain connects TRBV6-6 to TRBJ2-7; 12 bases align to TRBD2. Losses at the gene ends were 5 bases for V and 6 bases for J; bases not matched to a gene: 8. This CDR3 spans 15 amino acids. Germline V gene lookup returns CDR1 MNHNY and CDR2 SVGAGI (reference sequence). The CDR3 is CASSPRLAGAVEQYF. In DNA form, the CDR3 reads TGTGCCAGCAGTCCAAGACTAGCGGGAGCCGTCGAGCAGTACTTC.

The table lists this clone with a count of one. The chain couples TRBV7-9 to TRBJ2-7; 10 positions agree with TRBD1. Germline V CDR1 and CDR2: SEHNR, FQNEAQ (reference sequence). The V gene end was trimmed by 5 bases and the J gene end by 6 bases; junction bases not matched to a gene: 7. The CDR3 runs to 14 residues. This CDR3 reads CASSLGQGGSEQYF. In nucleotides, the CDR3 is TGTGCCAGCAGCCTAGGACAGGGGGGTTCCGAGCAGTACTTC.

V usage is TRBV7-3 and J usage is TRBJ1-2; TRBD1 matches 9 bases. CDR3 size: 16 residues. Per germline, CDR1 SGHTA and CDR2 FQGTGA. V was clipped by 5 bases and J by 4 bases; unmatched bases: 11. The CDR3 DNA follows: TGTGCCAGCAGCCCCTTCCCCGGGACAGGGAGCTATGGCTACACCTTC. Amino acid sequence: CASSPFPGTGSYGYTF.

The V call is TRBV27, the J call TRBJ1-6, with D possibly being TRBD1 (5 bases). Germline V gives CDR1 MNHEY, CDR2 SMNVEV (reference sequence). The CDR3 runs to 15 residues. V was pared by 7 bases and J by 6 bases, with 16 bases between. The CDR3, as DNA: TGTGCCAGCACCCCCGGCGGGGGACTTAATTCACCCCTCCACTTT. This gives the protein CASTPGGGLNSPLHF.

With respect to this clone: The same CDR3 also results from other DNA sequences found in this sample. The V and J genes are TRBV29-1 and TRBJ2-7; TRBD1 might be the D (6 bases). Germline V gene data show CDR1 as SQVTM and CDR2 as ANQGSEA. The CDR3 is 12 amino acids. Trimming shortened V by 6 bases and J by 3 bases, and 12 bases separated the two germline ends. The CDR3 DNA sequence: TGCAGCGTCCGCGGACAGATCTACGAGCAGTACTTC. It yields the protein CSVRGQIYEQYF.

V usage is TRBV11-3 and J usage is TRBJ2-1; D is possibly TRBD1 (6 bases). The CDR3 is 17 amino acids. CDR1 is SGHNT, CDR2 YENEEA, per germline. Trimming removed 3 bases from V and 3 bases from J, with 18 bases in between. The CDR3 sequence is CASSLSSWLGGYNEQFF. CDR3 DNA sequence: TGTGCCAGCAGCTTGAGTAGTTGGCTAGGGGGCTACAATGAGCAGTTCTTC.

This clone was seen a single time. V and J are TRBV6-5 and TRBJ2-7; D unresolved. Germline V CDR1 and CDR2: MNHEY, SVGAGI. Deletions cut 1 base from V and 4 bases from J, with 2 bases between. The CDR3 is 11 amino acids. The CDR3 DNA reads as TGTGCCAGCAGTTACTTATACGAGCAGTACTTC. It specifies CASSYLYEQYF.